The 15 T cell receptor beta chains below all came from one sample that was sequenced in a study of blood T cell repertoires in COVID-19. TCRdb's copy holds only in-frame clones and misses some; the assay was immunoSEQ multiplex PCR. Of 95,000 to 110,000 clones in the sample, roughly four fifths were seen once. Sequenced sample: peripheral blood. The receptors here all came from a man in his fifties or sixties with acute or convalescent COVID-19.

J is TRBJ1-4 and V is TRBV28; no firm D call. The germline V gene encodes CDR1 MDHEN and CDR2 SYDVKM. There are 12 residues in the CDR3. V dropped 2 bases and J dropped 14 bases, with 12 bases sitting between them. CDR3 coding DNA: TGTGCCAGCAGTTTAGGCCGCGGCGAGCTGTTTTTT. Translating gives CASSLGRGELFF.

This chain links TRBV9 with TRBJ1-6; no clear D gene. V was clipped by 4 bases and J by 2 bases, with 13 bases between them. Germline loops: CDR1 SGDLS, CDR2 YYNGEE. This CDR3 has 16 residues. The CDR3 DNA follows: TGTGCCAGCAGCCCGCGGGCGGAGACCTATAATTCACCCCTCCACTTT. Protein sequence: CASSPRAETYNSPLHF.

V is TRBV7-2 and J is TRBJ2-7, with 8 bases that match TRBD1. The CDR3 covers 15 residues. The V gene end was trimmed by 5 bases and the J gene end by 3 bases; junction bases not matched to a gene: 9. CDR1 is SGHTA, CDR2 FQGNSA, per germline. The CDR3, as DNA: TGTGCCAGCAGCCCTCTCGGACAGGGCATCTACGAGCAGTACTTC. As protein: CASSPLGQGIYEQYF.

The J gene is TRBJ1-1, the V gene TRBV28; 9 bases agree with TRBD1. CDR1 and CDR2 (germline): MDHEN, SYDVKM. Trimming cost V 6 bases and J 9 bases; bases outside gene matches: 8. The CDR3 length is 13 residues. CDR3 amino acids: CASSWGQGLKAFF. CDR3 coding DNA: TGTGCCAGCAGCTGGGGACAGGGCCTAAAAGCTTTCTTT.

This rearrangement joins TRBV6-6 to TRBJ2-3; no reliable D call. Between the trimmed V and J ends, which lost 0 bases and 1 base, there was a span of 8 bases. The CDR3 consists of 15 residues. CDR1 is MNHNY, CDR2 SVGAGI, per germline (reference sequence). CDR3 sequence: CASSYSVGGTDTQYF. The CDR3, as DNA: TGTGCCAGCAGTTACTCGGTAGGAGGCACAGATACGCAGTATTTT.

The genes are TRBV2 and TRBJ2-7, with D perhaps TRBD2 (5 bases). The V and J ends lost 7 bases and 4 bases respectively, with 11 bases between them. The CDR3 has 12 residues. The germline V gene encodes CDR1 SNHLY and CDR2 FYNNEI. The CDR3 spells CASMRVEYEQYF. CDR3 nucleotides: TGTGCCAGCATGCGGGTGGAGTACGAGCAGTACTTC.

Here the CDR3 DNA reads TGTGCCAGCTCACCTACTACAGGGAACACTGAAGCTTTCTTT. It yields the protein CASSPTTGNTEAFF. The genes are TRBV18 and TRBJ1-1; D is perhaps TRBD1 (5 bases). V was clipped by 3 bases and J by 1 base, with 9 bases between them. This CDR3 region has 14 residues. CDR1 KGHSH and CDR2 LQKENI come from the germline V gene.

The chain has TRBV3-1 (or the pseudogene TRBV3-2) and TRBJ2-7, with TRBD1 matching over 11 bases. The CDR3 totals 15 residues. CDR1 is LGHDT, CDR2 YNNKEL, per germline (reference sequence). Trimming at V came to 0 bases and at J to 6 bases, leaving 4 bases not matched to a gene. CDR3 nucleotides: TGTGCCAGCAGCCAAGAATTCGGACAGGGGGCCGAGCAGTACTTC. Protein product: CASSQEFGQGAEQYF.

This chain links TRBV27 with TRBJ2-5; tentatively, D is TRBD1 (6 bases). Germline CDR1 is MNHEY and CDR2 is SMNVEV (reference sequence). Trimming pared 2 bases from V and 4 bases from J, leaving 11 bases between. CDR3 length: 14 amino acids. The CDR3 nucleotides are TGTGCCAGCAGTTTAGCAGGGGCTCGAGAGACCCAGTACTTC. This translates into CASSLAGARETQYF.

The CDR3 spells CASSIQGRDTGELFF. CDR3 coding DNA: TGCGCCAGCAGCATACAGGGACGGGACACCGGGGAGCTGTTTTTT. The chain recombines TRBV5-1 with TRBJ2-2; D is perhaps TRBD1 (6 bases). The CDR3 runs 15 residues. V lost 4 bases and J 3 bases, leaving 13 bases between the germline ends. CDR1 is SGHRS and CDR2 is YFSETQ in the germline V gene.

The gene calls are TRBV4-3 and TRBJ2-7; the match to TRBD2 covers 8 bases. The junction had 4 bases not matched to a gene; V was cut back by 3 bases and J by 3 bases. The CDR3 is made up of 14 amino acids. CDR1 and CDR2 (germline): LGHNA, YSLEER. CDR3 protein: CASSQGTRSYEQYF. The CDR3 DNA reads as TGCGCCAGCAGCCAGGGGACTAGAAGCTACGAGCAGTACTTC.

The chain employs TRBV2 and TRBJ1-6, with 7 positions matching TRBD1. With 4 bases clipped from V and 7 bases from J, the junction kept 1 base outside the gene matches. This CDR3 is 13 amino acids long. Germline CDR1 and CDR2: SNHLY and FYNNEI. As DNA, the CDR3 is TGTGCCAGCAGTGTGGACAGGAATTCACCCCTCCACTTT. This sequence encodes CASSVDRNSPLHF.

The gene calls are TRBV11-1 and TRBJ2-1; 9 bases are a match to TRBD2. V shed 2 bases and J 8 bases; nucleotides not matched to a gene: 10. The CDR3 totals 16 residues. The germline gives CDR1 SGHAT, CDR2 FQDESV (reference sequence). The CDR3 DNA sequence: TGTGCCAGCAGCTTATCGGCCCTAGCGGGACGGGATGAGCAGTTCTTC. Encoded protein: CASSLSALAGRDEQFF.

This clone is a singleton in its sample. The CDR3 nucleotides read TGTGCCAGCAGCTTAGTATCGAACAGGGCTTATGGCTACACCTTC. It translates to CASSLVSNRAYGYTF. The chain combines TRBV7-9 with TRBJ1-2, with TRBD1 as a possible D gene (6 bases). The germline V gene encodes CDR1 SEHNR and CDR2 FQNEAQ (reference sequence). The V gene lost 1 base and the J gene lost 5 bases, with 14 bases spanning the gap. CDR3 size: 15 residues.

The rearrangement uses TRBV2 and TRBJ2-5; 8 bases are shared with TRBD1. Germline CDR1 reads SNHLY; CDR2 reads FYNNEI. The CDR3 length is 14 residues. Trimming at V came to 6 bases and at J to 6 bases, leaving 9 bases not matched to a gene. In DNA, the CDR3 is TGTGCCAGCAGCCCGACCCGGACAGGGAAGACCCAGTACTTC. It translates to CASSPTRTGKTQYF.